A selection of T cell receptor beta chains follows, all from one sample in a study of T-cell reconstitution after alpha-beta-depleted transplantation in children. TCRdb re-analysed the PCR reads in MiXCR, keeping a single row per CDR3 protein. The sample consists of around 270,000 distinct CDR3 sequences, about 9.5% of them appearing once. Sample: PBMCs, taken before TCRalphabeta/CD19-depleted stem cell transplant. All receptors come from a boy younger than two with acute myeloid leukemia, due to receive a stem cell transplant. Each CDR3 is given with its conserved first and last residue. A D gene is named only where the DNA matches it firmly. The size of a clone is reported for some rows only, either as once, few or many, or as a class for expanded clones.

CDR3nt	CDR3aa	j_gene	d_gene	abundance	len	v_gene
TGTGCCAGCAGCTTCACGGGGGCCACAGATACGCAGTATTTT	CASSFTGATDTQYF	TRBJ2-3	.	many	14	TRBV7-9
TGTGCCAGCAGCCTCGGGACAGGCCTCAATCAGCCCCAGCATTTT	CASSLGTGLNQPQHF	TRBJ1-5	TRBD1	.	15	TRBV7-2
TGCAGCGTTGATTCCCCCGGGGGCGGTGAAAAACTGTTTTTT	CSVDSPGGGEKLFF	TRBJ1-4	.	few	14	TRBV29-1
TGTGCCAGCAGGGAGATACTAGCGGGAGGGTTCAATGAGCAGTTCTTC	CASREILAGGFNEQFF	TRBJ2-1	TRBD2	many	16	TRBV2
TGCGCCAGCAGCGATAACAGTTCACCCCTCCACTTT	CASSDNSSPLHF	TRBJ1-6	.	many	12	TRBV5-1
TGTGCCAGTAGTATACAAGGGGGCGACGGGTACGAGCAGTACTTC	CASSIQGGDGYEQYF	TRBJ2-7	TRBD1	.	15	TRBV19
TGTGCCAGCAGCTTGGATAACGGGGGGGCCAAAAACATTCAGTACTTC	CASSLDNGGAKNIQYF	TRBJ2-4	TRBD2	many	16	TRBV5-5
TGTGCCAGCTCACCACGCGGAGCATCCTACGAGCAGTACTTC	CASSPRGASYEQYF	TRBJ2-7	.	many	14	TRBV18
TGCAGTGCTCCCCGGGCCCAGACAGGGTCCGACTATGGCTACACCTTC	CSAPRAQTGSDYGYTF	TRBJ1-2	TRBD1	many	16	TRBV20-1
TGTGCCAGCAGCTCGAAAGAGACCCAGTACTTC	CASSSKETQYF	TRBJ2-5	.	many	11	TRBV5-6
TGTGCCAGCAGTTACCCCGGGCCGGGGACCCAGTACTTC	CASSYPGPGTQYF	TRBJ2-5	.	.	13	TRBV6-2/TRBV6-3
TGTGCCATCAGTGACCTAGCGGGGGCCCGGGGCTTCACAGATACGCAGTATTTT	CAISDLAGARGFTDTQYF	TRBJ2-3	TRBD2	many	18	TRBV10-3
TGTGCCAGCAGTTTGGTTACCTACTTACAGGGGGGCACAGATACGCAGTATTTT	CASSLVTYLQGGTDTQYF	TRBJ2-3	TRBD1	.	18	TRBV28
TGCAGTGCTAGAGATCGGCTAGCAGACGTGGGGGAGCAGTACTTC	CSARDRLADVGEQYF	TRBJ2-7	.	many	15	TRBV20-1
TGCGCCAGCAGCCTCGGACTGGGACTAGCATCCTACGAGCAGTACTTC	CASSLGLGLASYEQYF	TRBJ2-7	TRBD2	.	16	TRBV5-1
TGTGCCAGCAGCTTAGGGTGGGGACGGAACTATAATTCACCCCTCCACTTT	CASSLGWGRNYNSPLHF	TRBJ1-6	.	.	17	TRBV7-2
TGTGCCAGCAGCCTAGGCTCCGTCAATGAGCAGTTCTTC	CASSLGSVNEQFF	TRBJ2-1	.	many	13	TRBV25-1
TGTGCCAGCAGCGACCCCTCGGGGACCGGGGAGCTGTTTTTT	CASSDPSGTGELFF	TRBJ2-2	.	many	14	TRBV9
TGTGCCAGCAGCTCCCTTCGGAAGGGTGGGGGGACAGATACGCAGTATTTT	CASSSLRKGGGTDTQYF	TRBJ2-3	.	many	17	TRBV7-2
TGCGCCAGCAGAAAGATGAACACTGAAGCTTTCTTT	CASRKMNTEAFF	TRBJ1-1	.	many	12	TRBV5-1
TGTGCCAGCAGTTCCGGGACAGGGTACCCCTACGAGCAGTACTTC	CASSSGTGYPYEQYF	TRBJ2-7	TRBD1	many	15	TRBV12-3/TRBV12-4
TGTGCCAGCAGCTTAAGGCCAGGGGGCGCATACACCGGGGAGCTGTTTTTT	CASSLRPGGAYTGELFF	TRBJ2-2	TRBD1	.	17	TRBV7-3
TGCGCCAGCAGCATAGGGACAGTTTTAGCCAAAAACATTCAGTACTTC	CASSIGTVLAKNIQYF	TRBJ2-4	TRBD1	many	16	TRBV5-1
TGTGCCAGCAGTTACGGGAACAGGGCCCACTACGAGCAGTACTTC	CASSYGNRAHYEQYF	TRBJ2-7	.	.	15	TRBV6-5
TGTGCCAGCAGCCAAGATTTTGCGTCTCGAGGGGGCAATGAGCAGTTCTTC	CASSQDFASRGGNEQFF	TRBJ2-1	.	many	17	TRBV4-2
TGCGCCAGCAGCATATTGAATAGCGGGGGTTACAATGAGCAGTTCTTC	CASSILNSGGYNEQFF	TRBJ2-1	TRBD2	many	16	TRBV5-1
TGTGCCAGCAGCCCCCAGACAGGGAATGAGTGGGTCAGCAATCAGCCCCAGCATTTT	CASSPQTGNEWVSNQPQHF	TRBJ1-5	TRBD1	many	19	TRBV7-8
TGCGCCAGCAGCCCAAGATTAGAGGGAGGATCCGGAAACACCATATATTTT	CASSPRLEGGSGNTIYF	TRBJ1-3	.	many	17	TRBV4-3
TGTGCCAGCAGCTTAACGGGGGGCCACGAGCAGTACTTC	CASSLTGGHEQYF	TRBJ2-7	.	many	13	TRBV7-9
TGTGCCAGCAGACCCGGACGGGGGCTGAGCACTGAAGCTTTCTTT	CASRPGRGLSTEAFF	TRBJ1-1	.	many	15	TRBV12-3/TRBV12-4
TGTGCCAGCAGCTCCCCCTACCCCAGGGAGATGGGCTACACCTTC	CASSSPYPREMGYTF	TRBJ1-2	.	many	15	TRBV7-2
TGTGCCAGCAGTATGAATGTGGCCCTTGGCTACACCTTC	CASSMNVALGYTF	TRBJ1-2	.	many	13	TRBV12-3/TRBV12-4
TGTGCCATCAGTGAGTCCGACAGTCCTCTCTCTGGGGCCAACGTCCTGACTTTC	CAISESDSPLSGANVLTF	TRBJ2-6	.	many	18	TRBV10-3
TGCGCCAGCAGTCAAAAGCCCGGGACGGTGTCCTACGAGCAGTACTTC	CASSQKPGTVSYEQYF	TRBJ2-7	.	once	16	TRBV23-1
TGTGCCAGCAGTCCGGGACAGGGTGAACAGCCCCAGCATTTT	CASSPGQGEQPQHF	TRBJ1-5	TRBD1	many	14	TRBV12-3/TRBV12-4
TGTGCCACCAGTGGGCCCGGGACACTCTCCTACGAGCAGTACTTC	CATSGPGTLSYEQYF	TRBJ2-7	.	.	15	TRBV19
TGTGCCAGCAGTTTCACTAGCTCGGAAGATACGCAGTATTTT	CASSFTSSEDTQYF	TRBJ2-3	.	many	14	TRBV28
TGTGCTAGCAGCTTAGCCCCTAGCGGGAGCTCCTACAATGAGCAGTTCTTC	CASSLAPSGSSYNEQFF	TRBJ2-1	TRBD2	many	17	TRBV7-7
TGTGCCAGCAGCTTACTTTTAGGCCCCGGACTAGCAAAGAGAGAGCAGTACTTC	CASSLLLGPGLAKREQYF	TRBJ2-7	TRBD2	many	18	TRBV11-2
TGCGCCAGCAGCTTGGGAGTAGCGGGGGGCCTGAGCTCCTACAATGAGCAGTTCTTC	CASSLGVAGGLSSYNEQFF	TRBJ2-1	TRBD2	many	19	TRBV5-1